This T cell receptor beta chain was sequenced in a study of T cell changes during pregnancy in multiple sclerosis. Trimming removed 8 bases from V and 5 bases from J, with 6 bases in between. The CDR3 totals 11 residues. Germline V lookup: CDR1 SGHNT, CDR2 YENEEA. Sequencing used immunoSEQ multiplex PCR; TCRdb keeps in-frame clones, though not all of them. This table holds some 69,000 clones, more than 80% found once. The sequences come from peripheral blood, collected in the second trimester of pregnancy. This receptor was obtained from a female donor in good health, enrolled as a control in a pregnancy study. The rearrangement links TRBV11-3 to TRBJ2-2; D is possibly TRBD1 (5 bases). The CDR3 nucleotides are TGTGCCAGCTCAGGGACCGGGGAGCTGTTTTTT. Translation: CASSGTGELFF.